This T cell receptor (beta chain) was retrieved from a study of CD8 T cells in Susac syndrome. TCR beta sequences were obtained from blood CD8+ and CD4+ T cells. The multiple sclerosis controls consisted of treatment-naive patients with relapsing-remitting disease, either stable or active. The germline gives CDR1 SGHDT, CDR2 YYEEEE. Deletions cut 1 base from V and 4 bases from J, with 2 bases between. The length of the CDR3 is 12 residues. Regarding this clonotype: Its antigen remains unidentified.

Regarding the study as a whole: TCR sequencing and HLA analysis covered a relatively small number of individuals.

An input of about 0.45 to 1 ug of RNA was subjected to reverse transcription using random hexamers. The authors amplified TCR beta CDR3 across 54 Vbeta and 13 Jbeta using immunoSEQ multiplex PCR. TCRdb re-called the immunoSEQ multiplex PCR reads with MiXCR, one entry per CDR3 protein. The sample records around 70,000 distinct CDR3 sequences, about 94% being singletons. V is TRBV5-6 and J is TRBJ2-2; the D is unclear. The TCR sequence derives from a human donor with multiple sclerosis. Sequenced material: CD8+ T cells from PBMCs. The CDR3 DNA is TGTGCCAGCAGCTTGACCACCGGGGAGCTGTTTTTT. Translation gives CASSLTTGELFF.